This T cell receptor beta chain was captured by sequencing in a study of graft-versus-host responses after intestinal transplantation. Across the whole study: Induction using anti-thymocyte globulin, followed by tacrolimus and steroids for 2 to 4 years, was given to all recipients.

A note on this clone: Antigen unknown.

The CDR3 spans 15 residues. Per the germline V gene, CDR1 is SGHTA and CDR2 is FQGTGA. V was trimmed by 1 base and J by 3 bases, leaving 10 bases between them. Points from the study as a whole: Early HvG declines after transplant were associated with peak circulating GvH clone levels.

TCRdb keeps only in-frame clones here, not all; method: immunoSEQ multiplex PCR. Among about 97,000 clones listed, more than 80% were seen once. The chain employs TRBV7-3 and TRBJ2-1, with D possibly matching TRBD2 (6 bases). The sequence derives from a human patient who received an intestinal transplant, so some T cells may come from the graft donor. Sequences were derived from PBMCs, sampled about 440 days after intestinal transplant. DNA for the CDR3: TGTGCCAGCAGCTTAAACCCGACTAGCTACAATGAGCAGTTCTTC. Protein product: CASSLNPTSYNEQFF. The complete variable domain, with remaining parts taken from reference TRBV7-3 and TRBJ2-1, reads GAGVSQTPSNKVTEKGKYVELRCDPISGHTALYWYRQSLGQGPEFLIYFQGTGAADDSGLPNDRFFAVRPEGSVSTLKIQRTERGDSAVYLCASSLNPTSYNEQFFGPGTRLTVL.